This is a list of T cell receptor beta chains from one sample in a study of identical twins. TCRdb reprocessed the 5' RACE reads with MiXCR, giving one entry per CDR3 protein. Of roughly 290,000 distinct CDR3 sequences listed, roughly 9.8% are singletons. A further study also used this sample, focusing on yellow fever vaccine responses in identical twins.

Sequences were obtained from CD8+ T cells sorted from blood. Receptor source: a woman aged 18 to 35 in good health. The CDR3 runs from the conserved cysteine through the conserved F or W. Fields, in order: CDR3 protein, CDR3 DNA, V gene, clone size, D gene, J gene. D genes are given only for firm matches. Size is stated for part of the rows, as once, few or many counts, or as a class when the clone is expanded.

CDR3: CASSVPGLGQETQYF; DNA: TGTGCCAGCAGCGTACCGGGACTGGGACAAGAGACCCAGTACTTC; V: TRBV7-9; size: NA; D: NA; J: TRBJ2-5
CDR3: CASSPGVASLEQFF; DNA: TGTGCCAGCAGCCCGGGGGTCGCGAGCCTTGAGCAGTTCTTC; V: TRBV7-9; size: many; D: NA; J: TRBJ2-1
CDR3: CASSLLPSYEQYF; DNA: TGTGCCAGCAGCTTGTTGCCCAGCTACGAGCAGTACTTC; V: TRBV5-5; size: many; D: NA; J: TRBJ2-7
CDR3: CASSPDITGELFF; DNA: TGTGCCAGCAGCCCCGATATCACCGGGGAGCTGTTTTTT; V: TRBV7-9; size: many; D: NA; J: TRBJ2-2
CDR3: CASSLSANEKLFF; DNA: TGCGCCAGCAGCCTCTCGGCTAATGAAAAACTGTTTTTT; V: TRBV4-3; size: many; D: NA; J: TRBJ1-4
CDR3: CASSYGTSGSTFEQFF; DNA: TGTGCCAGCAGTTATGGTACTAGCGGGAGTACCTTTGAGCAGTTCTTC; V: TRBV6-2/TRBV6-3; size: few; D: TRBD2; J: TRBJ2-1
CDR3: CSVESTTSYEQYF; DNA: TGCAGCGTTGAGTCCACTACCTCCTACGAGCAGTACTTC; V: TRBV29-1; size: few; D: NA; J: TRBJ2-7
CDR3: CAWSDIRDRNSEQYF; DNA: TGTGCCTGGAGTGACATCAGGGACAGAAATTCAGAGCAGTACTTC; V: TRBV30; size: few; D: TRBD1; J: TRBJ2-7
CDR3: CASLGSGTNPNTGELFF; DNA: TGTGCCAGTCTTGGTTCAGGTACGAACCCGAACACCGGGGAGCTGTTTTTT; V: TRBV7-9; size: many; D: NA; J: TRBJ2-2
CDR3: CASSLAHVGAGELFF; DNA: TGTGCCAGCAGTTTAGCCCACGTGGGGGCCGGGGAGCTGTTTTTT; V: TRBV6-5; size: NA; D: NA; J: TRBJ2-2
CDR3: CASSLSSSSYNEQFF; DNA: TGTGCCAGCAGCTTGTCGTCCTCCTCCTACAATGAGCAGTTCTTC; V: TRBV11-2; size: many; D: NA; J: TRBJ2-1
CDR3: CASSSLGTLNTGELFF; DNA: TGTGCCAGCAGTTCCCTCGGGACATTAAACACCGGGGAGCTGTTTTTT; V: TRBV27; size: once; D: NA; J: TRBJ2-2
CDR3: CASSSGTGNTIYF; DNA: TGTGCCAGCAGCTCCGGGACTGGAAACACCATATATTTT; V: TRBV7-9; size: NA; D: NA; J: TRBJ1-3
CDR3: CASSEAVTGSDEQYF; DNA: TGTGCCAGCAGTGAAGCAGTAACAGGTAGCGACGAGCAGTACTTC; V: TRBV2; size: many; D: NA; J: TRBJ2-7
CDR3: CASSSRQGARYEQYF; DNA: TGTGCCAGCAGTTCCAGACAGGGGGCTCGATACGAGCAGTACTTC; V: TRBV12-3/TRBV12-4; size: many; D: TRBD1; J: TRBJ2-7
CDR3: CSARDKNYGYTF; DNA: TGCAGTGCTAGGGACAAGAACTATGGCTACACCTTC; V: TRBV20-1; size: many; D: NA; J: TRBJ1-2
CDR3: CASSPEGMNTEAFF; DNA: TGTGCCAGCAGCCCAGAGGGGATGAACACTGAAGCTTTCTTT; V: TRBV12-3/TRBV12-4; size: many; D: NA; J: TRBJ1-1
CDR3: CASRLQGATGELFF; DNA: TGTGCCAGCAGATTACAGGGGGCAACCGGGGAGCTGTTTTTT; V: TRBV28; size: few; D: TRBD1; J: TRBJ2-2
CDR3: CASSAQGRYTGELFF; DNA: TGTGCCAGCAGCGCCCAGGGTCGGTACACCGGGGAGCTGTTTTTT; V: TRBV11-1; size: few; D: NA; J: TRBJ2-2
CDR3: CAISDPGRSSGDTQYF; DNA: TGTGCCATCAGTGATCCCGGACGGTCGAGCGGCGATACGCAGTATTTT; V: TRBV10-3; size: many; D: NA; J: TRBJ2-3
CDR3: CASRETGQTYVQYF; DNA: TGTGCCAGCAGGGAAACAGGGCAAACCTACGTGCAGTACTTC; V: TRBV28; size: NA; D: NA; J: TRBJ2-7
CDR3: CSVEGAERPYEQYF; DNA: TGCAGCGTTGAGGGGGCGGAGAGACCGTACGAGCAGTACTTC; V: TRBV29-1; size: many; D: NA; J: TRBJ2-7
CDR3: CASRGTDPYEQYF; DNA: TGTGCCAGTAGGGGGACGGACCCCTACGAGCAGTACTTC; V: TRBV19; size: NA; D: NA; J: TRBJ2-7
CDR3: CASTTSDRAVDYGYTF; DNA: TGTGCCAGCACCACTTCAGACAGGGCGGTCGACTATGGCTACACCTTC; V: TRBV12-3/TRBV12-4; size: many; D: TRBD1; J: TRBJ1-2
CDR3: CASSTRTGEYEQYF; DNA: TGTGCCAGCAGCACCAGGACAGGGGAATACGAGCAGTACTTC; V: TRBV21-1; size: many; D: NA; J: TRBJ2-7
CDR3: CASSTRTSGINNEQFF; DNA: TGTGCCAGCAGCACAAGGACTAGCGGAATAAACAATGAGCAGTTCTTC; V: TRBV7-9; size: many; D: TRBD2; J: TRBJ2-1
CDR3: CATSDDGTSPNTGELFF; DNA: TGTGCCACCAGCGACGACGGGACGAGTCCGAACACCGGGGAGCTGTTTTTT; V: TRBV15; size: NA; D: NA; J: TRBJ2-2
CDR3: CSVYGALQYF; DNA: TGCAGCGTTTACGGAGCCCTCCAGTACTTC; V: TRBV29-1; size: NA; D: NA; J: TRBJ2-5
CDR3: CASSPPAGQGFYEQYF; DNA: TGTGCCAGCAGCCCCCCGGCGGGACAGGGATTCTACGAGCAGTACTTC; V: TRBV11-1; size: few; D: TRBD1; J: TRBJ2-7
CDR3: CASSSSLSTQGYEQYF; DNA: TGTGCCAGCAGCTCCTCCCTCTCAACTCAGGGTTACGAGCAGTACTTC; V: TRBV7-9; size: many; D: NA; J: TRBJ2-7
CDR3: CASGLSSWGEQFF; DNA: TGTGCCAGTGGGTTGTCGTCGTGGGGTGAGCAGTTCTTC; V: TRBV27; size: NA; D: NA; J: TRBJ2-1
CDR3: CASSQDIGREQFF; DNA: TGTGCCAGCAGCCAAGATATTGGCCGAGAGCAGTTCTTC; V: TRBV4-2; size: many; D: NA; J: TRBJ2-1
CDR3: CASSVLDLNYGYTF; DNA: TGTGCCAGCAGCGTACTTGATCTTAACTATGGCTACACCTTC; V: TRBV7-9; size: few; D: NA; J: TRBJ1-2
CDR3: CASSQGVRGGEQYF; DNA: TGCGCCAGCAGCCAAGGGGTGAGGGGGGGTGAGCAGTACTTC; V: TRBV4-3; size: NA; D: NA; J: TRBJ2-7
CDR3: CASTLGPGELFF; DNA: TGTGCCAGCACCCTAGGACCCGGGGAGCTGTTTTTT; V: TRBV7-9; size: NA; D: NA; J: TRBJ2-2
CDR3: CASSQDPGTPPWEQYF; DNA: TGTGCCAGCAGCCAAGATCCCGGGACACCCCCCTGGGAGCAGTACTTC; V: TRBV3-1; size: NA; D: NA; J: TRBJ2-7